This T cell receptor (beta chain) appears in the sequencing data of a study of blood T cell repertoires in COVID-19. V lost 7 bases, J lost 8 bases, and 17 bases stayed unmatched. Germline-derived CDR1 and CDR2 are ENHRY and SYGVKD. The CDR3 runs to 17 residues. Those who participated ranged in age from roughly 18 to 89 years and resided in about two dozen US areas. Participant-reported clinical history was the basis for cohort assignment. Libraries were prepared by immunoSEQ multiplex PCR; TCRdb keeps only in-frame clonotypes and omits some of them. Here the sample spans roughly 250,000 clones, around 93% being singletons.

Sequenced material: PBMCs or T cells enriched from blood (not recorded which). This chain connects TRBV10-3 to TRBJ1-2; 12 nucleotides line up with TRBD1. The sequence came from a human donor in a cohort exposed to, infected with or recovered from COVID-19 (not recorded which). The donor label of this sample is uncertain. CDR3 protein: CAIKLGEWGQGAEGYTF. DNA for the CDR3: TGTGCCATCAAGCTCGGGGAGTGGGGACAGGGGGCAGAAGGCTACACCTTC.